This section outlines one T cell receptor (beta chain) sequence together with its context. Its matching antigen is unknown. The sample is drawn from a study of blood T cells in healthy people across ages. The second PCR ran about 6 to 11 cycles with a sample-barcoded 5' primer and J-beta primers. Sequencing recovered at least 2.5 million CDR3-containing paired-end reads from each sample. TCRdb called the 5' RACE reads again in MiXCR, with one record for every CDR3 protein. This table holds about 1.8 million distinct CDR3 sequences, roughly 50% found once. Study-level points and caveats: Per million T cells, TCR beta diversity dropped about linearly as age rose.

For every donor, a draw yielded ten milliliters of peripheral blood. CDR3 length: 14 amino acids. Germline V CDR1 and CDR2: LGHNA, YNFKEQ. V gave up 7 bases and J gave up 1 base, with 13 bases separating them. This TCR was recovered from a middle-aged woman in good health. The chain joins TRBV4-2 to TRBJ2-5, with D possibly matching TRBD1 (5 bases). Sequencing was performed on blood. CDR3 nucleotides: TGTGCCAGCACCACAAGGGGCAGCCAAGAGACCCAGTACTTC. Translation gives CASTTRGSQETQYF.